This passage covers 17 T cell receptor beta chains from one sample sequenced in a study of T cells in narcolepsy. Produced via immunoSEQ multiplex PCR; TCRdb's table is partial and in-frame only. This table has about 36,000 clones, 81% appearing once. The sample consisted of memory (CD45RA-) CD4+ T cells from blood. These receptors all stem from a human donor in good health.

The chain joins TRBV29-1 to TRBJ1-1; possibly TRBD1 for D (6 bases). Germline V lookup: CDR1 SQVTM, CDR2 ANQGSEA. V lost 4 bases, J lost 3 bases, and 6 bases lay in between. The CDR3 is 11 amino acids. CDR3 in DNA: TGCAGCGTTGGGACAGACACTGAAGCTTTCTTT. Amino acids: CSVGTDTEAFF.

This chain uses TRBV5-1 with TRBJ2-5; D is ambiguous. V lost 7 bases to trimming and J lost 4 bases, with 14 bases between them. The germline V gene has CDR1 SGHRS and CDR2 YFSETQ. The CDR3 consists of 13 residues. CDR3 bases: TGCGCCAGCGCCCAGGAGAGTTCAGAGACCCAGTACTTC. Translation: CASAQESSETQYF.

The gene calls are TRBV11-3 and TRBJ2-7, with D perhaps matching TRBD2 (5 bases). This CDR3 region has 13 residues. Germline V CDR1 and CDR2: SGHNT, YENEEA. Trimming removed 3 bases from V and 3 bases from J, with 9 bases in between. This CDR3 is CASSFAGGYEQYF. CDR3 DNA: TGTGCCAGCAGCTTCGCGGGTGGCTACGAGCAGTACTTC. Full variable domain (outside the CDR3, taken from reference TRBV11-3 and TRBJ2-7): EAGVVQSPRYKIIEKKQPVAFWCNPISGHNTLYWYLQNLGQGPELLIRYENEEAVDDSQLPKDRFSAERLKGVDSTLKIQPAELGDSAVYLCASSFAGGYEQYFGPGTRLTVT.

The chain recombines TRBV4-1 with TRBJ1-1; D is ambiguous. The CDR3 sequence is 17 residues long. V lost 1 base and J 0 bases, leaving 15 bases between the germline ends. Germline V gene lookup returns CDR1 MGHRA and CDR2 YSYEKL. The CDR3 bases are TGCGCCAGCAGCCAAGCCCCGCCACCCTTCATGAACACTGAAGCTTTCTTT. This codes for CASSQAPPPFMNTEAFF.

This chain links TRBV5-6 with TRBJ2-4, with D possibly matching TRBD2 (6 bases). The ends were cut back, 2 bases at V and 8 bases at J, with 11 bases in the middle. This CDR3 has 13 amino acids. CDR1 SGHDT and CDR2 YYEEEE come from the germline V gene. The CDR3 bases are TGTGCCAGCAGCTTTGTAGGGGAGGACATTCAGTACTTC. This codes for CASSFVGEDIQYF.

This chain links TRBV6-5 with TRBJ2-6; no definite D call. V was pared by 8 bases and J by 1 base, with 9 bases between. The CDR3 runs 14 residues. CDR1 and CDR2 (germline): MNHEY, SVGAGI. This CDR3 is CASLAASGANVLTF. The CDR3 nucleotides read TGTGCCAGCCTGGCCGCTTCTGGGGCCAACGTCCTGACTTTC.

The V call is TRBV5-1, the J call TRBJ2-1, with unresolved D. From germline, CDR1 is SGHRS and CDR2 YFSETQ. V lost 4 bases to trimming and J lost 1 base, with 15 bases between them. This CDR3 is built from 16 residues. Here the CDR3 DNA reads TGCGCCAGCAGCGCTATTGGTGGACGGTCCTACAATGAGCAGTTCTTC. Translation gives CASSAIGGRSYNEQFF.

CDR3 coding DNA: TGTGCCAGCAGCGTCTGGGGAAATCAAGAGACCCAGTACTTC. Translation: CASSVWGNQETQYF. The V gene is TRBV9, the J gene TRBJ2-5; D not resolved. This CDR3 is 14 amino acids long. V was trimmed by 2 bases and J by 2 bases, leaving 10 bases between them. Per germline, CDR1 SGDLS and CDR2 YYNGEE.

The chain uses TRBV7-9 and TRBJ2-5; TRBD2 is a possible D gene (6 bases). The V end lost 3 bases, the J end lost 0 bases, and 14 bases lay between the germline ends. Germline V gene sequence: CDR1 SEHNR, CDR2 FQNEAQ (reference sequence). This CDR3 has 16 residues. The CDR3 DNA sequence: TGTGCCAGCAGCTTGGGAGGACCCATGTACCAAGAGACCCAGTACTTC. It yields the protein CASSLGGPMYQETQYF.

The chain combines TRBV10-1 with TRBJ2-1, with 7 bases matching TRBD2. Trimming cost V 2 bases and J 7 bases; bases outside gene matches: 8. Germline CDR1 and CDR2: WNHNN and SYGVQD (reference sequence). The CDR3 consists of 15 residues. CDR3 residues: CASSETAAGENEQFF. As DNA, the CDR3 is TGCGCCAGCAGTGAGACAGCGGCGGGGGAGAATGAGCAGTTCTTC.

CDR3 DNA: TGTGCCAGCAGCTTGTTCTCTCGGAACACTGAAGCTTTCTTT. As protein: CASSLFSRNTEAFF. V is TRBV5-6 and J is TRBJ1-1; D not resolved. CDR1 and CDR2 (germline): SGHDT, YYEEEE. V was pared by 1 base and J by 1 base, with 8 bases between. CDR3 length: 14 amino acids.

The chain recombines TRBV11-2 with TRBJ1-2; D is unresolved. Germline V CDR1 and CDR2: SGHAT, FQNNGV. CDR3 size: 11 residues. Trimming left V 2 bases short and J 8 bases short, with 6 bases between. The CDR3 nucleotides are TGTGCCAGCAGCTTAAACGGGGGCTACACCTTC. Encoded protein: CASSLNGGYTF.

There are a few counts of this clone. This chain links TRBV5-4 with TRBJ1-2; 7 nucleotides align to TRBD1. Trimming cost V 0 bases and J 1 base; bases outside gene matches: 3. The V gene's germline CDR1 is SGHNT and CDR2 YYREEE (reference sequence). The CDR3 is made up of 15 amino acids. CDR3 nucleotides: TGTGCCAGCAGCTTGGAATCAGGGGGTAACTATGGCTACACCTTC. This encodes CASSLESGGNYGYTF.

V gene TRBV9 combines with J gene TRBJ1-1; D not certain. The CDR3 extends over 14 amino acids. Germline CDR1 and CDR2: SGDLS and YYNGEE. The ends were cut back, 3 bases at V and 8 bases at J, with 17 bases in the middle. The CDR3 sequence: CASSASNVLSEAFF. The CDR3 coding sequence is TGTGCCAGCAGCGCCAGTAACGTGCTCTCCGAAGCTTTCTTT.

This chain links TRBV5-1 with TRBJ1-1; D remains unclear. Deletions cut 3 bases from V and 6 bases from J, with 9 bases between. In germline, CDR1 is SGHRS, CDR2 YFSETQ. The CDR3 runs to 12 residues. DNA for the CDR3: TGCGCCAGCAGCTCGCGAGGGTCTGAAGCTTTCTTT. Translated: CASSSRGSEAFF.

This sequence joins TRBV5-1 and TRBJ2-1; D may be TRBD2 (6 bases). Germline V gives CDR1 SGHRS, CDR2 YFSETQ. This CDR3 comprises 16 residues. V gave up 1 base and J gave up 4 bases, with 15 bases separating them. In DNA form, the CDR3 reads TGCGCCAGCAGCTTGAATCGCGGGAATGGGTACAATGAGCAGTTCTTC. Protein sequence: CASSLNRGNGYNEQFF.

The chain carries TRBV10-2 and TRBJ2-3; D is unclear. The V end was cut by 8 bases, the J end by 1 base, with 4 bases between. Germline V gene lookup returns CDR1 WSHSY and CDR2 SAAADI. This CDR3 is 11 amino acids long. In DNA form, the CDR3 reads TGCGCCAGCCAGGGCACAGATACGCAGTATTTT. Protein: CASQGTDTQYF.